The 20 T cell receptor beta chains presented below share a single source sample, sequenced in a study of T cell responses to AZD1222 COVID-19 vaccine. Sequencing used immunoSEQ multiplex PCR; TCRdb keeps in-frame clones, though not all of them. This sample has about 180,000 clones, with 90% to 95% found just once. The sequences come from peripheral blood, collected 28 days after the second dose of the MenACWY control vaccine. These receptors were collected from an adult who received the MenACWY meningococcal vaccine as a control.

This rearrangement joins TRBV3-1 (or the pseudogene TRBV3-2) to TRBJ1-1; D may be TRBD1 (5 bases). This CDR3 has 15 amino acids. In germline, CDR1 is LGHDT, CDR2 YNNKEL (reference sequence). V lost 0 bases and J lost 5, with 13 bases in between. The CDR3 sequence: CASSQELGGRTEAFF. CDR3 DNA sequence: TGTGCCAGCAGCCAAGAATTGGGGGGTAGAACTGAAGCTTTCTTT.

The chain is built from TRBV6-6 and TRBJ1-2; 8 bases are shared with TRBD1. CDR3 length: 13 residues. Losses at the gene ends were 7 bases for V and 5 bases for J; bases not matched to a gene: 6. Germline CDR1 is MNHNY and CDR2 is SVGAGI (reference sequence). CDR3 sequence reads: CASNVGTGYGYTF. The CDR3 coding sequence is TGTGCCAGCAATGTGGGGACAGGTTATGGCTACACCTTC.

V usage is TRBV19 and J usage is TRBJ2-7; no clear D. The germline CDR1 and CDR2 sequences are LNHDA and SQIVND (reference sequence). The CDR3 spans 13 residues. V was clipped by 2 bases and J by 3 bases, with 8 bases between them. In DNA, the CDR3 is TGTGCCAGTAGTATAAGCGTCATCTACGAGCAGTACTTC. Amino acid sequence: CASSISVIYEQYF. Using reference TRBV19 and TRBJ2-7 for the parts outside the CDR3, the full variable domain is DGGITQSPKYLFRKEGQNVTLSCEQNLNHDAMYWYRQDPGQGLRLIYYSQIVNDFQKGDIAEGYSVSREKKESFPLTVTSAQKNPTAFYLCASSISVIYEQYFGPGTRLTVT.

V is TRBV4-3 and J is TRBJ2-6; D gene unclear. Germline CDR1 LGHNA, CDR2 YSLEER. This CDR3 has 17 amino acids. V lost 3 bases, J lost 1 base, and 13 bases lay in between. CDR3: CASSQDWLASGANVLTF. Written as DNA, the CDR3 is TGCGCCAGCAGCCAGGATTGGTTAGCTTCTGGGGCCAACGTCCTGACTTTC.

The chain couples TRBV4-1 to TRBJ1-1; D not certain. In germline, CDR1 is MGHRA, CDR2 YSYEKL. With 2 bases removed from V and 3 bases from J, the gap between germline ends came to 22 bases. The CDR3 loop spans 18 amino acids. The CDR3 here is CASSQISQTKWADTEAFF. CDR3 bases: TGCGCCAGCAGCCAAATCTCCCAGACAAAGTGGGCCGACACTGAAGCTTTCTTT.

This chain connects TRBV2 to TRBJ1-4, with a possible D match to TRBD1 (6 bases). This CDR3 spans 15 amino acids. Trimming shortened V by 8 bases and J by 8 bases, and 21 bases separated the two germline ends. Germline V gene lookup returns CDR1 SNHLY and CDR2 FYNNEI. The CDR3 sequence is CASLTYRDPGEKLFF. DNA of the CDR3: TGTGCCAGCCTTACTTACAGGGATCCGGGGGAAAAACTGTTTTTT.

CDR3 coding DNA: TGTGCCAGCAGCCAGACTAGCGGGGGGTACAATGAGCAGTTCTTC. Translation: CASSQTSGGYNEQFF. The V gene is TRBV14, the J gene TRBJ2-1, with 13 bases lining up with TRBD2. J gave up 4 bases and V 3 bases, and 0 bases lay outside the gene matches. This CDR3 region has 15 residues. Germline-derived CDR1 and CDR2 are SGHDN and FVKESK.

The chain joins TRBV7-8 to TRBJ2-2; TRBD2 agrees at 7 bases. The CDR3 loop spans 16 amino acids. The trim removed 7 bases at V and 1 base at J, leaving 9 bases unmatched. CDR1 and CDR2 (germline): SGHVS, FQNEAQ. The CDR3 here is CASIRRLALNTGELFF. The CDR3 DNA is TGTGCCAGCATTCGCCGACTAGCTTTGAACACCGGGGAGCTGTTTTTT.

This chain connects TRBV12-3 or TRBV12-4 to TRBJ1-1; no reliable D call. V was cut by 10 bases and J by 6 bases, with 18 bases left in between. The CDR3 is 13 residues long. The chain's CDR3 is CATFTSQRSEAFF. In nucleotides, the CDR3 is TGTGCCACCTTTACAAGCCAGCGCTCTGAAGCTTTCTTT.

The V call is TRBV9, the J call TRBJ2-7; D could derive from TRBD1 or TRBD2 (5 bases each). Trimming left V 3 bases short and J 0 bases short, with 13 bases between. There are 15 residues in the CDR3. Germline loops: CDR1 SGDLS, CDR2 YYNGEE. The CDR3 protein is CASSGGSGSSYEQYF. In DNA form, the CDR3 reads TGTGCCAGCAGCGGGGGGTCAGGCAGCTCCTACGAGCAGTACTTC.

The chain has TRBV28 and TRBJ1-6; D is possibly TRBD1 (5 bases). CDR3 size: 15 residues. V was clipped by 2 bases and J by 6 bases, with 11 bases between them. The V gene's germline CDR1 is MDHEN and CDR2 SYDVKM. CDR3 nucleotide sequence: TGTGCCAGCAGTTTACCTGCAGGGATTAATTCACCCCTCCACTTT. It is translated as CASSLPAGINSPLHF.

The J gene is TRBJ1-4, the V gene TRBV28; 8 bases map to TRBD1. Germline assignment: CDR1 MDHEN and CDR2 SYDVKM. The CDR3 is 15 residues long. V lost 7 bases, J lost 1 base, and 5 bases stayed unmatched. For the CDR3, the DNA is TGTGCCAGCAATGGACAGGGTGTAACTAATGAAAAACTGTTTTTT. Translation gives CASNGQGVTNEKLFF.

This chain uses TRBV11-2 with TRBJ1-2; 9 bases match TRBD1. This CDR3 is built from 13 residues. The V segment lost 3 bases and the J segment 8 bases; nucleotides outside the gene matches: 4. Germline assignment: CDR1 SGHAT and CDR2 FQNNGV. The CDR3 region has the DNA TGTGCCAGCAGCTTCCACAGGGGGCAAGGCTACACCTTC. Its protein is CASSFHRGQGYTF.

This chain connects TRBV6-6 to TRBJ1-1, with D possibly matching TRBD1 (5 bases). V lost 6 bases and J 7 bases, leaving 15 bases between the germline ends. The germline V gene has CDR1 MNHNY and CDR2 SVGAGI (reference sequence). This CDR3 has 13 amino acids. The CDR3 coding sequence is TGTGCCAGCAGCCACCCGAGACAGTTTGAAGCTTTCTTT. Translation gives CASSHPRQFEAFF.

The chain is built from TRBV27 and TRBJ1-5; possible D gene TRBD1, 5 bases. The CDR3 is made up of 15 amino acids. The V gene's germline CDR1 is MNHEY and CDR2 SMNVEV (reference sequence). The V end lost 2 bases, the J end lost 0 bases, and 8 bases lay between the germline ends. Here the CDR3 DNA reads TGTGCCAGCAGTTTAGGGGGAAATAGCAATCAGCCCCAGCATTTT. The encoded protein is CASSLGGNSNQPQHF.

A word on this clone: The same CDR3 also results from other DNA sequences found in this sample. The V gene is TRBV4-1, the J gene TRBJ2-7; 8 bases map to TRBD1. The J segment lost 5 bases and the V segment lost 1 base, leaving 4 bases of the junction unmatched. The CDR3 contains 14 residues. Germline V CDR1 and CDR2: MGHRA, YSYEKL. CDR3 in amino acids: CASSQVGTGDEQYF. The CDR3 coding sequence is TGCGCCAGCAGCCAAGTCGGGACAGGCGACGAGCAGTACTTC.

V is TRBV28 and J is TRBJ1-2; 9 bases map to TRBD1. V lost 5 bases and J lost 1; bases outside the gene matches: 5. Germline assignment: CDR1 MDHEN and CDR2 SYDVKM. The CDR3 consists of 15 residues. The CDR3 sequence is CASSIPTGGNYGYTF. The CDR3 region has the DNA TGTGCCAGCAGTATACCGACAGGGGGTAACTATGGCTACACCTTC.

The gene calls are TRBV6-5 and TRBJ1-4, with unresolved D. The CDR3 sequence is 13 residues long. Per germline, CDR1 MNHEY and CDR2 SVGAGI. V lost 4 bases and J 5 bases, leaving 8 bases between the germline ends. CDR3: CASSLVVNEKLFF. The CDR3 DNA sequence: TGTGCCAGCAGTTTGGTGGTGAATGAAAAACTGTTTTTT.

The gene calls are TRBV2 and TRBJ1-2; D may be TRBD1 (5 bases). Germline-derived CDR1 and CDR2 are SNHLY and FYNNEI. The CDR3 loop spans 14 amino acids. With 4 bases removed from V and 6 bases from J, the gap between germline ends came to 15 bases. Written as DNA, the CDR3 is TGTGCCAGCAGTGTTCTCGAGGGGAGGGATGGCTACACCTTC. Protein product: CASSVLEGRDGYTF.

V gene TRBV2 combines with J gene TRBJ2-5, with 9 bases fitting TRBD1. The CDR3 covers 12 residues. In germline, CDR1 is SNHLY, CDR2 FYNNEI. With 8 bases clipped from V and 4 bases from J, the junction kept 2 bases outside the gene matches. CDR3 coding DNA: TGTGCCAGCGGGACAGGGCCAGAGACCCAGTACTTC. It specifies CASGTGPETQYF.